This T cell receptor (beta chain) appears in the sequencing data of a study of T-cell memory formation after mild COVID-19. For the study at large: TCR clusters were mostly confined to one donor each.

The V and J ends lost 3 bases and 8 bases respectively, with 17 bases between them. The germline CDR1 and CDR2 sequences are LNHNV and YYDKDF (reference sequence). The CDR3 loop spans 15 amino acids. TCRdb reanalysed the 5' RACE reads using MiXCR and keeps one entry per CDR3 protein. The table records fewer than 350,000 distinct CDR3 sequences, 13% to 15% of them present only once. The clonotype comes from a man aged 18 to 29 who had mild COVID-19 (a few samples of this study predate the infection). Cell type and time point are not known. Sequenced: PBMCs or a T cell subset sorted from them (not recorded which). This rearrangement joins TRBV15 to TRBJ1-5, with a tentative D call TRBD1 (5 bases). CDR3 protein: CATSSLRRRGEPQHF. In nucleotides, the CDR3 is TGTGCCACCAGCAGTCTCCGGCGGAGGGGCGAGCCCCAGCATTTT.